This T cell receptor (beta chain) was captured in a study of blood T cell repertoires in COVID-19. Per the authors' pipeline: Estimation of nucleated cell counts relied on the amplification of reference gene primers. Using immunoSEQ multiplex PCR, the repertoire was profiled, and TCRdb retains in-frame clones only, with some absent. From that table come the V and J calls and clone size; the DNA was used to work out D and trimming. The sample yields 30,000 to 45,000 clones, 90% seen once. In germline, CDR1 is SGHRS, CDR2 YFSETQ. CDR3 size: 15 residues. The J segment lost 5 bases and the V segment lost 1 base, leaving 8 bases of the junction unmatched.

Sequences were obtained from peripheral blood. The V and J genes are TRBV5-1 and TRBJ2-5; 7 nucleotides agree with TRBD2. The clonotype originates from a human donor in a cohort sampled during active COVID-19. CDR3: CASSLIPGGGETQYF. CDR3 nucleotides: TGCGCCAGCAGCTTGATCCCGGGAGGTGGGGAGACCCAGTACTTC.